One and the same sample provided the 8 T cell receptor beta chains below, sequenced in a study of T-cell memory formation after mild COVID-19 (dated by TCRdb to 2020 to 2022). The library was built by means of 5' RACE. These reads were obtained on an Illumina NovaSeq 6000. The raw public data were reprocessed by TCRdb itself: fastp quality trimming at Q25, MiXCR clonotype calling, in-frame beta chains only. Each entry is one CDR3 protein sequence, shown with its most common DNA and genes. The sample table lists a few hundred thousand distinct CDR3 sequences, 15% to 20% of them with a count of one. The ten top clones hold roughly 24% of the sample. The source material was PBMCs or a T cell subset sorted from them (not recorded which). The source is a man younger than 35 who had mild COVID-19 (a few samples of this study predate the infection). The sample titles of this study are shuffled in the database, so cell type and time point are left out; the donor was told from shared clones.

In its sample, this clonotype was seen a few times. This sequence joins TRBV11-3 and TRBJ2-2; D is undetermined. The CDR3 totals 12 residues. V was pared by 4 bases and J by 7 bases, with 7 bases between. CDR1 is SGHNT, CDR2 YENEEA, per germline. CDR3 in amino acids: CASSSPIGELFF. The CDR3 DNA follows: TGTGCCAGCAGCTCCCCGATCGGGGAGCTGTTTTTT.

V is TRBV2 and J is TRBJ2-7; 11 bases line up with TRBD2. Per germline, CDR1 SNHLY and CDR2 FYNNEI. This CDR3 has 15 amino acids. The V gene end was trimmed by 0 bases and the J gene end by 2 bases; junction bases not matched to a gene: 0. Written as DNA, the CDR3 is TGTGCCAGCAGTGAAGCGGGACTAGCGGCCTACGAGCAGTACTTC. Translating it yields CASSEAGLAAYEQYF.

There are a few counts of this clonotype. The V call is TRBV4-1, the J call TRBJ1-6; the D gene is possibly TRBD1 (6 bases). Trimming removed 0 bases from V and 14 bases from J, with 11 bases in between. There are 13 residues in the CDR3. Germline CDR1 MGHRA, CDR2 YSYEKL. The CDR3 nucleotides are TGCGCCAGCAGCCAAGAGACGGGGGGCACCCTCCACTTT. Residues: CASSQETGGTLHF.

This clonotype was found a few times. V and J are TRBV5-1 and TRBJ2-7, with a weak D call TRBD2 (6 bases). V lost 4 bases to trimming and J lost 6 bases, with 17 bases between them. Germline V gene lookup returns CDR1 SGHRS and CDR2 YFSETQ. CDR3 length: 14 residues. The CDR3 bases are TGCGCCAGCAGCCCGCGCGGGGAAGTGGGCGAGCAGTACTTC. Amino acid sequence: CASSPRGEVGEQYF.

This clonotype was observed a handful of times. The chain couples TRBV7-2 to TRBJ1-1; D is unclear. V was trimmed by 5 bases and J by 10 bases, leaving 14 bases between them. From germline, CDR1 is SGHTA and CDR2 FQGNSA. This CDR3 has 12 residues. The CDR3 is CASSPGRGSAFF. In DNA form, the CDR3 reads TGTGCCAGCAGCCCCGGACGGGGTTCAGCTTTCTTT.

This chain joins TRBV19 and TRBJ2-5; 8 bases fit TRBD1. The CDR3 loop spans 15 amino acids. Germline values: CDR1 LNHDA, CDR2 SQIVND (reference sequence). With V trimmed by 7 bases and J by 1 base, 8 bases remained unmatched. CDR3 residues: CASTRTGLGQETQYF. Written as DNA, the CDR3 is TGTGCCAGTACCCGGACAGGGTTAGGCCAAGAGACCCAGTACTTC.

This chain connects TRBV4-3 to TRBJ2-1; possibly TRBD1 for D (5 bases). The CDR3 contains 13 residues. From germline, CDR1 is LGHNA and CDR2 YSLEER. V was clipped by 0 bases and J by 9 bases, with 9 bases between them. The CDR3 is CASSQDRGGEQFF. The DNA for the CDR3 is TGCGCCAGCAGCCAAGATAGGGGCGGTGAGCAGTTCTTC.

Many counts were recorded for this clonotype. The rearrangement links TRBV5-1 to TRBJ2-5, with TRBD1 matching over 7 bases. The trim removed 0 bases at V and 5 bases at J, leaving 4 bases unmatched. This CDR3 has 14 residues. CDR1 SGHRS and CDR2 YFSETQ come from the germline V gene. This chain's CDR3 is CASSLGQGLETQYF. For the CDR3, the DNA is TGCGCCAGCAGCTTGGGACAGGGTCTGGAGACCCAGTACTTC.